Listed here are 11 T cell receptor beta chains from one sample, sequenced in a study of blood T cell repertoires in COVID-19. Only in-frame clones appear in the TCRdb table, and some are missing; sequencing was by immunoSEQ multiplex PCR. The top ten hold about 4.4% of the sample, which has approximately 220,000 clones, around four fifths seen once. The sequencing input was peripheral blood. Receptors originate from an older woman with acute or convalescent COVID-19.

This chain uses TRBV4-3 with TRBJ2-1, with D possibly matching TRBD1 (6 bases). There are 13 residues in the CDR3. Trimming stripped 3 bases from V and 7 bases from J, with 10 bases between. The germline V gene has CDR1 LGHNA and CDR2 YSLEER. Here the CDR3 DNA reads TGCGCCAGCAGCCAGGTACAGGGTAATGAGCAGTTCTTC. Translation gives CASSQVQGNEQFF.

A few counts support this clone. The genes are TRBV15 and TRBJ2-5; 8 bases fit TRBD2. The CDR3 length is 14 residues. Germline V gene lookup returns CDR1 LNHNV and CDR2 YYDKDF (reference sequence). V lost 7 bases to trimming and J lost 0 bases; unmatched junction nucleotides: 4. The CDR3 is CATNQRGYQETQYF. CDR3 DNA sequence: TGTGCCACCAATCAGCGGGGGTACCAAGAGACCCAGTACTTC.

This CDR3 is CASQTQGGLYGYTF. CDR3 coding DNA: TGTGCCAGCCAAACCCAAGGGGGATTATATGGCTACACCTTC. The chain recombines TRBV7-9 with TRBJ1-2, with D perhaps TRBD1 (6 bases). CDR1 and CDR2 (germline): SEHNR, FQNEAQ (reference sequence). This CDR3 has 14 amino acids. Trimming cost V 8 bases and J 5 bases, with 18 bases left between them. The full variable domain, with the rest looked up from reference TRBV7-9 and TRBJ1-2, is DTGVSQNPRHKITKRGQNVTFRCDPISEHNRLYWYRQTLGQGPEFLTYFQNEAQLEKSRLLSDRFSAERPKGSFSTLEIQRTEQGDSAMYLCASQTQGGLYGYTFGSGTRLTVV.

The V and J genes are TRBV6-2 or TRBV6-3 and TRBJ1-2; 8 bases are shared with TRBD1. The CDR3 consists of 15 residues. The germline V gene has CDR1 MNHEY and CDR2 SVGEGT. V lost 5 bases, J lost 5 bases, and 10 bases stayed unmatched. CDR3 in amino acids: CASSRSGGARYGYTF. CDR3 nucleotides: TGTGCCAGCAGTCGATCAGGGGGCGCAAGGTATGGCTACACCTTC.

The CDR3 sequence is CASSLGSGDGYTF. The CDR3 DNA follows: TGTGCCAGCAGCTTAGGGTCAGGGGATGGCTACACCTTC. This rearrangement joins TRBV7-8 to TRBJ1-2; D may be TRBD1 (6 bases). Germline CDR1 reads SGHVS; CDR2 reads FQNEAQ. The CDR3 is made up of 13 amino acids. Trimming pared 1 base from V and 6 bases from J, leaving 9 bases between.

This rearrangement joins TRBV19 to TRBJ2-7, with 9 positions matching TRBD1. Germline V lookup: CDR1 LNHDA, CDR2 SQIVND (reference sequence). This CDR3 contains 15 residues. Trimming cost V 5 bases and J 7 bases; bases outside gene matches: 12. The CDR3 loop reads CASSLGSGQGLEQYF. For the CDR3, the DNA is TGTGCCAGTAGTTTGGGATCGGGACAGGGCCTGGAGCAGTACTTC.

The chain employs TRBV6-4 and TRBJ1-4, with 7 bases fitting TRBD1. Germline V gene sequence: CDR1 MRHNA, CDR2 SNTAGT. The CDR3 is made up of 16 amino acids. After removal of 2 bases from V and 7 bases from J, the junction contained 10 bases not matched to a gene. DNA for the CDR3: TGTGCCAGCAGTGACGAGAAAGGGGGCGAGGTTGAAAAACTGTTTTTT. This translates into CASSDEKGGEVEKLFF.

The chain joins TRBV7-2 to TRBJ1-6, with a tentative D call TRBD1 (6 bases). The CDR3 totals 15 residues. Trimming took 1 base from V and 8 from J, leaving 12 bases between them. The germline V gene encodes CDR1 SGHTA and CDR2 FQGNSA. CDR3 DNA: TGTGCCAGCAGCTTAGTGGGGGGGCTGGATTCACCCCTCCACTTT. Translated, it gives CASSLVGGLDSPLHF. Together with reference TRBV7-2 and TRBJ1-6, the CDR3 gives the full variable domain: GAGVSQSPSNKVTEKGKDVELRCDPISGHTALYWYRQSLGQGLEFLIYFQGNSAPDKSGLPSDRFSAERTGGSVSTLTIQRTQQEDSAVYLCASSLVGGLDSPLHFGNGTRLTVT.

This rearrangement joins TRBV7-2 to TRBJ1-2, with D perhaps TRBD1 (6 bases). The CDR3 loop spans 16 amino acids. Looked up from germline, CDR1 is SGHTA and CDR2 is FQGNSA. Trimming stripped 1 base from V and 0 bases from J, with 12 bases between. CDR3 DNA sequence: TGTGCCAGCAGCTTAGAGTACAGGGCAACTAACTATGGCTACACCTTC. Its protein is CASSLEYRATNYGYTF.

This clone was counted only a few times. The rearrangement joins TRBV28 to TRBJ1-6; D not resolved. This CDR3 is 14 amino acids long. Trimming removed 10 bases from V and 3 bases from J, with 13 bases in between. Germline-derived CDR1 and CDR2 are MDHEN and SYDVKM. DNA for the CDR3: TGTGCCACAATGAGCACCGTCTATAATTCACCCCTCCACTTT. This codes for CATMSTVYNSPLHF.

CDR3 amino acids: CASSQVSGVEQYF. The CDR3 region has the DNA TGTGCCAGCAGCCAAGTTTCCGGGGTCGAGCAGTACTTC. The chain joins TRBV3-1 (or the pseudogene TRBV3-2) to TRBJ2-7; perhaps TRBD2 as D (5 bases). In germline, CDR1 is LGHDT, CDR2 YNNKEL (reference sequence). The CDR3 totals 13 residues. Trimming stripped 1 base from V and 6 bases from J, with 10 bases between.